These 23 T cell receptor beta chains originate from one sample sequenced in a study of Graves' ophthalmopathy and Graves' hyperthyroidism. RNA transcripts were the template, and TCR beta CDR3 regions were amplified from them. HTBI-primed first-round RT-PCR preceded second-round multiplex PCR. TCRdb re-called the multiplex PCR reads with MiXCR, one entry per CDR3 protein. Here the sample spans under 350,000 distinct CDR3 sequences, roughly a sixth being singletons. Sample: peripheral blood. These receptors all stem from an adult man with Graves' ophthalmopathy.

This clonotype was seen ten or more times. The chain is built from TRBV30 and TRBJ2-7; the D is unclear. This CDR3 contains 15 residues. Trimming removed 2 bases from V and 2 bases from J, with 16 bases in between. Germline V gene data show CDR1 as GTSNPN and CDR2 as SVGIG (reference sequence). CDR3 protein: CAWSPATGRAYEQYF. The CDR3 DNA reads as TGTGCCTGGAGTCCTGCAACTGGACGCGCCTACGAGCAGTACTTC. Complete variable domain (other parts from reference TRBV30 and TRBJ2-7): SQTIHQWPATLVQPVGSPLSLECTVEGTSNPNLYWYRQAAGRGLQLLFYSVGIGQISSEVPQNLSASRPQDRQFILSSKKLLLSDSGFYLCAWSPATGRAYEQYFGPGTRLTVT.

This clonotype was counted between two and nine times. The V gene is TRBV30, the J gene TRBJ2-6, with TRBD2 matching 9 bases. Trimming took 4 bases from V and 0 from J; bases not matched to a gene: 10. Germline-derived CDR1 and CDR2 are GTSNPN and SVGIG (reference sequence). This CDR3 has 18 residues. The CDR3 region is CAWTNLAGTPSGANVLTF. The CDR3 coding sequence is TGTGCCTGGACTAATCTAGCGGGGACCCCCTCTGGGGCCAACGTCCTGACTTTC.

There are many counts of this clonotype. The chain uses TRBV6-1 and TRBJ1-2; the match to TRBD1 covers 7 bases. CDR1 is MNHNS and CDR2 is SASEGT in the germline V gene. This CDR3 region has 13 residues. V was clipped by 4 bases and J by 8 bases; unmatched bases: 7. The CDR3 region is CASSAGQPLGYTF. The DNA for the CDR3 is TGTGCCAGCAGTGCGGGACAGCCACTGGGCTACACCTTC.

There are many counts of this clonotype. The V call is TRBV5-5, the J call TRBJ2-7; D is uncertain. The CDR3 totals 14 residues. Germline assignment: CDR1 SGHKS and CDR2 YYEKEE (reference sequence). Trimming pared 4 bases from V and 5 bases from J, leaving 16 bases between. The CDR3, as DNA: TGTGCCAGCAGCGCCAATAAGGGCGCCGACGAGCAGTACTTC. Protein product: CASSANKGADEQYF.

This clonotype was seen ten or more times. The rearrangement links TRBV13 to TRBJ2-6; 7 nucleotides align to TRBD1. Germline V lookup: CDR1 PRHDT, CDR2 FYEKMQ (reference sequence). The junction had 0 bases not matched to a gene; V was cut back by 2 bases and J by 2 bases. The CDR3 has 15 amino acids. The CDR3 here is CASSLQGAGANVLTF. The CDR3 DNA reads TGTGCCAGCAGCTTACAGGGGGCTGGGGCCAACGTCCTGACTTTC. Full variable domain (missing parts from reference TRBV13 and TRBJ2-6): AAGVIQSPRHLIKEKRETATLKCYPIPRHDTVYWYQQGPGQDPQFLISFYEKMQSDKGSIPDRFSAQQFSDYHSELNMSSLELGDSALYFCASSLQGAGANVLTFGAGSRLTVL.

This clonotype was recorded a few times. This rearrangement joins TRBV6-2 or TRBV6-3 to TRBJ1-6; 11 bases are shared with TRBD1. Per the germline V gene, CDR1 is MNHEY and CDR2 is SVGEGT. J gave up 9 bases and V 2 bases, and 0 bases lay outside the gene matches. This CDR3 comprises 14 residues. In DNA form, the CDR3 reads TGTGCCAGCAGTTACGGACAGGGGGCTTCACCCCTCCACTTT. Its translation is CASSYGQGASPLHF.

This clonotype came up many times. The CDR3, as DNA: TGCAGTGCTAGAGCGACGGGGAGTGGGGAGACCCAGTACTTC. Encoded protein: CSARATGSGETQYF. This chain uses TRBV20-1 with TRBJ2-5; tentative D call: TRBD2 (5 bases). The CDR3 is made up of 14 amino acids. Trimming cost V 1 base and J 5 bases, with 14 bases left between them. Per the germline V gene, CDR1 is DFQATT and CDR2 is SNEGSKA (reference sequence).

This clonotype showed up many times. The CDR3 loop is CSARDTEAFF. The CDR3 nucleotides are TGCAGTGCTAGAGATACTGAAGCTTTCTTT. This rearrangement joins TRBV20-1 to TRBJ1-1; D is unclear. Trimming removed 0 bases at V and 5 bases at J, with 1 base between. The germline V gene encodes CDR1 DFQATT and CDR2 SNEGSKA (reference sequence). The CDR3 sequence is 10 residues long.

This clonotype was recorded at least ten times. The genes are TRBV6-2 or TRBV6-3 and TRBJ2-2; tentative D call: TRBD1 (5 bases). From germline, CDR1 is MNHEY and CDR2 SVGEGT. V lost 2 bases and J 5 bases, leaving 12 bases between the germline ends. This CDR3 has 15 amino acids. CDR3 loop: CASSYGPPGTGELFF. The DNA for the CDR3 is TGTGCCAGCAGTTACGGGCCCCCAGGGACCGGGGAGCTGTTTTTT.

This clonotype was found many times. The chain carries TRBV6-2 or TRBV6-3 and TRBJ1-5; TRBD1 matches 8 bases. V lost 7 bases and J lost 5; bases outside the gene matches: 4. Germline V gives CDR1 MNHEY, CDR2 SVGEGT. This CDR3 is 13 amino acids long. The CDR3 sequence: CASTGQGDQPQHF. CDR3 nucleotide sequence: TGTGCCAGCACCGGACAGGGCGATCAGCCCCAGCATTTT.

This clonotype was recorded many times. The chain has TRBV20-1 and TRBJ2-7; 10 nucleotides align to TRBD1. The junction had 12 bases not matched to a gene; V was cut back by 6 bases and J by 7 bases. Germline CDR1 DFQATT, CDR2 SNEGSKA (reference sequence). CDR3 length: 14 residues. The CDR3 loop reads CSATGTGEGGEQYF. The CDR3, as DNA: TGCAGTGCCACCGGGACAGGGGAGGGAGGGGAGCAGTACTTC.

This clonotype was seen ten or more times. The rearrangement uses TRBV29-1 and TRBJ1-5, with 9 positions matching TRBD1. From germline, CDR1 is SQVTM and CDR2 ANQGSEA. Trimming removed 8 bases from V and 8 bases from J; junction bases left unmatched: 22. There are 17 residues in the CDR3. The CDR3 loop is CSLAVTGQGEMAEPQHF. CDR3 in DNA: TGCAGCCTTGCCGTGACGGGACAGGGCGAAATGGCGGAGCCCCAGCATTTT. Complete variable domain (other parts from reference TRBV29-1 and TRBJ1-5): SAVISQKPSRDICQRGTSLTIQCQVDSQVTMMFWYRQQPGQSLTLIATANQGSEATYESGFVIDKFPISRPNLTFSTLTVSNMSPEDSSIYLCSLAVTGQGEMAEPQHFGDGTRLSIL.

This clonotype has at least ten counts. The genes are TRBV13 and TRBJ2-7; 10 bases map to TRBD1. The germline CDR1 and CDR2 sequences are PRHDT and FYEKMQ (reference sequence). V lost 4 bases, J lost 7 bases, and 10 bases stayed unmatched. This CDR3 is built from 15 residues. CDR3 in DNA: TGTGCCAGCAGCTCCAAATTCGACAGGGGGCGAGAGCAGTACTTC. Amino acids: CASSSKFDRGREQYF.

This clonotype came up many times. This chain uses TRBV29-1 with TRBJ1-5, with a weak D call TRBD1 (5 bases). CDR1 and CDR2 from the germline V gene are SQVTM and ANQGSEA. Trimming cost V 4 bases and J 0 bases, with 7 bases left between them. The length of the CDR3 is 13 residues. In DNA form, the CDR3 reads TGCAGCGTTGGACAGAATAGCAATCAGCCCCAGCATTTT. Its translation: CSVGQNSNQPQHF.

At least ten counts were recorded for this clonotype. The V call is TRBV10-3, the J call TRBJ2-5; D is perhaps TRBD1 (6 bases). This CDR3 has 14 residues. V was pared by 1 base and J by 4 bases, with 10 bases between. The germline gives CDR1 ENHRY, CDR2 SYGVKD. This CDR3 is CAISELGAGETQYF. For the CDR3, the DNA is TGTGCCATCAGTGAGTTGGGGGCTGGAGAGACCCAGTACTTC.

This clonotype was counted ten times or more. J is TRBJ1-2 and V is TRBV7-6, with D perhaps TRBD1 (5 bases). V shed 3 bases and J shed 6 bases, with 11 bases lying between them. There are 13 residues in the CDR3. Germline lookup yields CDR1 SGHVS and CDR2 FNYEAQ. CDR3 DNA: TGTGCCAGCAGCTTTCTAGGGGCGGATGGCTACACCTTC. Encoded protein: CASSFLGADGYTF.

This clonotype has ten or more counts. This chain links TRBV7-2 with TRBJ2-5, with 7 bases fitting TRBD2. V shed 4 bases, J shed 2 bases, and the junction held 4 bases outside the gene matches. CDR3 length: 14 residues. Germline-derived CDR1 and CDR2 are SGHTA and FQGNSA. This CDR3 is CASSWGGPQETQYF. CDR3 coding DNA: TGTGCCAGCAGCTGGGGGGGACCTCAAGAGACCCAGTACTTC.

This clonotype was recorded many times. The chain recombines TRBV7-3 with TRBJ1-6, with TRBD1 matching over 11 bases. The CDR3 contains 16 residues. Germline V gene sequence: CDR1 SGHTA, CDR2 FQGTGA. V lost 2 bases and J lost 6; bases outside the gene matches: 3. CDR3 DNA: TGTGCCAGCAGCTTACATGGGACAGGGGGTAATTCACCCCTCCACTTT. Amino acids: CASSLHGTGGNSPLHF.

J is TRBJ2-7 and V is TRBV6-1, with D tentatively TRBD1 (6 bases). This CDR3 contains 15 residues. V was trimmed by 6 bases and J by 1 base, leaving 16 bases between them. Germline V gives CDR1 MNHNS, CDR2 SASEGT. CDR3 loop: CASSLVDSHSYEQYF. The CDR3 region has the DNA TGTGCCAGCAGCCTAGTGGACAGCCATTCCTACGAGCAGTACTTC.

This clonotype appeared many times. This chain uses TRBV20-1 with TRBJ1-5, with 7 bases lining up with TRBD1. The trim removed 2 bases at V and 0 bases at J, leaving 7 bases unmatched. There are 16 residues in the CDR3. Germline V gene sequence: CDR1 DFQATT, CDR2 SNEGSKA (reference sequence). The CDR3 DNA is TGCAGTGCTAGACAAAGGACAGGTGATAGCAATCAGCCCCAGCATTTT. Its translation is CSARQRTGDSNQPQHF.

In this sample, this clonotype turned up many times. This chain uses TRBV5-1 with TRBJ1-5; a weak D match, TRBD1 (5 bases). CDR1 SGHRS and CDR2 YFSETQ come from the germline V gene. The CDR3 sequence is 15 residues long. Deletions cut 5 bases from V and 5 bases from J, with 17 bases between. This CDR3 reads CASRFSGAQDQPQHF. The DNA of the CDR3 is TGCGCCAGCAGATTCTCCGGGGCGCAGGATCAGCCCCAGCATTTT. Combining the CDR3 with reference TRBV5-1 and TRBJ1-5 gives the whole variable domain KAGVTQTPRYLIKTRGQQVTLSCSPISGHRSVSWYQQTPGQGLQFLFEYFSETQRNKGNFPGRFSGRQFSNSRSEMNVSTLELGDSALYLCASRFSGAQDQPQHFGDGTRLSIL.

This clonotype was observed many times. This rearrangement joins TRBV20-1 to TRBJ2-2; unclear D gene. V shed 6 bases and J shed 4 bases, with 12 bases lying between them. The germline gives CDR1 DFQATT, CDR2 SNEGSKA (reference sequence). The CDR3 spans 13 residues. CDR3 loop: CSAHDHGTGELFF. The CDR3 DNA is TGCAGTGCCCACGACCATGGCACCGGGGAGCTGTTTTTT.

The chain recombines TRBV10-3 with TRBJ2-7; TRBD1 aligns across 11 bases. Per the germline V gene, CDR1 is ENHRY and CDR2 is SYGVKD. There are 15 residues in the CDR3. J lost 4 bases, V lost 5 bases, and 7 bases had no gene match. The CDR3 region has the DNA TGTGCCATCAGTAGGGGAGGACAGGGGGCATACGAGCAGTACTTC. This sequence encodes CAISRGGQGAYEQYF.